The TCR beta chain under discussion was sequenced for a study of pediatric ulcerative colitis. General study results and limits: Two patients had blood samples with substantially reduced template counts.

In the case of this clone: Its antigen is not identified.

V shed 4 bases and J 7 bases; nucleotides not matched to a gene: 4. Germline V gene lookup returns CDR1 LNHDA and CDR2 SQIVND (reference sequence). The CDR3 loop spans 15 amino acids. Sequenced by immunoSEQ multiplex PCR; TCRdb stores in-frame clones only, minus some. The table lists tens of thousands of clones, more than 60% of them singletons, with around 5% in the top ten. Sequenced material: blood. The TCR comes from a boy aged 10-17 years with moderate ulcerative colitis. The chain is built from TRBV19 and TRBJ1-4, with 12 bases lining up with TRBD1. CDR3 nucleotide sequence: TGTGCCAGTAGTACCGGGACAGGGGGCACTGAAAAACTGTTTTTT. It translates to CASSTGTGGTEKLFF. The full variable domain, in which reference TRBV19 and TRBJ1-4 provide the parts outside the CDR3, is DGGITQSPKYLFRKEGQNVTLSCEQNLNHDAMYWYRQDPGQGLRLIYYSQIVNDFQKGDIAEGYSVSREKKESFPLTVTSAQKNPTAFYLCASSTGTGGTEKLFFGSGTQLSVL.